The 20 T cell receptor beta chains given below trace back to one sample, sequenced in a study of T-cell memory formation after mild COVID-19. TCRdb passed the 5' RACE reads through MiXCR, listing each CDR3 protein once. The data contain around 200,000 distinct CDR3 sequences, more than 9% of them singletons. The sample comprised PBMCs or a T cell subset sorted from them (not recorded which). These receptors were obtained from a man younger than 30 who had mild COVID-19 (a few samples of this study predate the infection). Cell type and time point are not known.

The gene calls are TRBV29-1 and TRBJ2-3; 7 nucleotides agree with TRBD1. Germline loops: CDR1 SQVTM, CDR2 ANQGSEA. The CDR3 sequence is 15 residues long. V was pared by 5 bases and J by 1 base, with 9 bases of the junction left unmatched. The CDR3 region is CSVWNRGPGTDTQYF. The CDR3 nucleotides read TGCAGCGTTTGGAACAGGGGCCCGGGCACAGATACGCAGTATTTT.

The rearrangement joins TRBV28 to TRBJ1-5; tentative D call: TRBD1 (5 bases). The germline gives CDR1 MDHEN, CDR2 SYDVKM. CDR3 length: 12 amino acids. V was pared by 8 bases and J by 9 bases, with 14 bases between. Written as DNA, the CDR3 is TGTGCCAGCGGTATAGAGGGGTTGCCCCAGCATTTT. As protein: CASGIEGLPQHF.

The chain combines TRBV12-3 or TRBV12-4 with TRBJ2-6; tentative D call: TRBD2 (5 bases). The CDR3 covers 16 residues. The V end was cut by 2 bases, the J end by 0 bases, with 8 bases between. The CDR3 DNA reads as TGTGCCAGCAGTTTACCGGGGTCCTCTGGGGCCAACGTCCTGACTTTC. This gives the protein CASSLPGSSGANVLTF.

For the CDR3, the DNA is TGCAGTGCACCACCCCTAGCGGGAAGCGAGACCCAGTACTTC. Its translation: CSAPPLAGSETQYF. V is TRBV20-1 and J is TRBJ2-5; 9 bases match TRBD2. The V segment lost 6 bases and the J segment 5 bases; nucleotides outside the gene matches: 10. CDR1 and CDR2 from the germline V gene are DFQATT and SNEGSKA (reference sequence). This CDR3 spans 14 amino acids.

A few counts support this clonotype. The chain has TRBV12-3 or TRBV12-4 and TRBJ2-3, with D possibly being TRBD2 (5 bases). The CDR3 consists of 13 residues. V shed 3 bases and J shed 4 bases, with 8 bases lying between them. The CDR3 DNA sequence: TGTGCCAGCAGTTTCGAGGGCGCAGATACGCAGTATTTT. Its protein is CASSFEGADTQYF.

In this sample, this clonotype turned up a few times. V is TRBV4-3 and J is TRBJ2-3; no definite D call. The CDR3 is 14 residues long. Per the germline V gene, CDR1 is LGHNA and CDR2 is YSLEER. V was trimmed by 5 bases and J by 2 bases, leaving 11 bases between them. Here the CDR3 DNA reads TGCGCCAGCAGCGTAACCAACCCCACAGATACGCAGTATTTT. It is translated as CASSVTNPTDTQYF.

This clonotype was seen more than once but under ten times. The rearrangement uses TRBV7-3 and TRBJ2-2; possible D gene TRBD1, 5 bases. V lost 8 bases and J lost 4, with 20 bases in between. The CDR3 runs to 16 residues. Per germline, CDR1 SGHTA and CDR2 FQGTGA. As DNA, the CDR3 is TGTGCCAGCGGTCACCCCTCAGGGTTTTCCACCGGGGAGCTGTTTTTT. It specifies CASGHPSGFSTGELFF.

The chain carries TRBV9 and TRBJ2-3; D is undetermined. Germline loops: CDR1 SGDLS, CDR2 YYNGEE. V was trimmed by 3 bases and J by 8 bases, leaving 10 bases between them. CDR3 size: 12 residues. The CDR3, as DNA: TGTGCCAGCAGCGCCTATGGTGTTACGCAGTATTTT. Its translation is CASSAYGVTQYF.

The rearrangement joins TRBV29-1 to TRBJ1-4, with D maybe TRBD1 (5 bases). The germline CDR1 and CDR2 sequences are SQVTM and ANQGSEA. V was trimmed by 5 bases and J by 7 bases, leaving 14 bases between them. CDR3 size: 13 residues. CDR3 sequence reads: CSVREPGREKLFF. In DNA form, the CDR3 reads TGCAGCGTTCGGGAACCGGGACGTGAAAAACTGTTTTTT.

In this sample, this clonotype turned up a few times. The V and J genes are TRBV10-2 and TRBJ2-6; D assignment may be TRBD1 or TRBD2 (7 bases each). Germline-derived CDR1 and CDR2 are WSHSY and SAAADI. Deletions cut 4 bases from V and 4 bases from J, with 23 bases between. The CDR3 has 19 residues. This CDR3 reads CASSGASGPGGEGANVLTF. CDR3 DNA: TGCGCCAGCAGTGGGGCCTCTGGGCCAGGGGGGGAAGGGGCCAACGTCCTGACTTTC.

This clonotype has ten or more counts. The chain couples TRBV20-1 to TRBJ1-1; 7 nucleotides agree with TRBD1. Per the germline V gene, CDR1 is DFQATT and CDR2 is SNEGSKA (reference sequence). The CDR3 covers 14 residues. Germline trimming cut 5 bases from V and 3 bases from J; bases unmatched to any gene: 9. CDR3 bases: TGCAGTGCTCCATCCGGACAGGCTGACACTGAAGCTTTCTTT. Encoded protein: CSAPSGQADTEAFF.

This chain joins TRBV7-2 and TRBJ1-6; D is unresolved. The CDR3 has 14 residues. Trimming took 5 bases from V and 9 from J, leaving 14 bases between them. CDR1 SGHTA and CDR2 FQGNSA come from the germline V gene. The CDR3 coding sequence is TGTGCCAGCAGCCCGTCGGGGTTGAGTTCACCCCTCCACTTT. It specifies CASSPSGLSSPLHF.

In its sample, this clonotype was seen a few times. This chain links TRBV6-5 with TRBJ1-1; D gene uncertain. The CDR3 spans 11 residues. With 4 bases removed from V and 6 bases from J, the gap between germline ends came to 6 bases. Germline V gives CDR1 MNHEY, CDR2 SVGAGI. The CDR3 region is CASSWGSEAFF. CDR3 nucleotides: TGTGCCAGCAGTTGGGGATCTGAAGCTTTCTTT.

The chain couples TRBV18 to TRBJ2-7; 9 nucleotides agree with TRBD1. The CDR3 is made up of 14 amino acids. The ends lost 6 bases at V and 0 bases at J; junction bases unmatched: 3. From germline, CDR1 is KGHSH and CDR2 LQKENI. CDR3 in amino acids: CASSGQGSSYEQYV. The CDR3 DNA reads as TGTGCCAGCTCGGGACAGGGTAGCTCCTACGAGCAGTACGTC.

This clonotype was counted a few times. Here the CDR3 DNA reads TGTGCCGCCCGCCGGACAGGGTTCCACGAGCAGTACTTC. It encodes CAARRTGFHEQYF. The V call is TRBV27, the J call TRBJ2-7; TRBD1 matches at 8 bases. Germline CDR1 reads MNHEY; CDR2 reads SMNVEV (reference sequence). The CDR3 runs to 13 residues. The J segment lost 5 bases and the V segment lost 11 bases, leaving 11 bases of the junction unmatched.

The chain's CDR3 is CASSLDPGLALYEQYV. The CDR3 region has the DNA TGTGCCAGCAGCTTAGACCCGGGACTAGCCCTGTACGAGCAGTACGTC. The chain joins TRBV7-2 to TRBJ2-7, with 9 bases lining up with TRBD2. Germline V gene lookup returns CDR1 SGHTA and CDR2 FQGNSA. The CDR3 length is 16 residues. V shed 1 base and J 4 bases; nucleotides not matched to a gene: 8.

This clonotype was detected many times. The chain is built from TRBV4-2 and TRBJ2-2; 9 positions match TRBD1. Germline assignment: CDR1 LGHNA and CDR2 YNFKEQ. Trimming removed 4 bases from V and 2 bases from J; junction bases left unmatched: 2. The CDR3 totals 15 residues. CDR3 loop: CASSRDRANTGELFF. DNA of the CDR3: TGTGCCAGCAGCCGGGACAGGGCAAACACCGGGGAGCTGTTTTTT.

The V gene is TRBV12-3 or TRBV12-4, the J gene TRBJ2-7; TRBD2 might be the D (7 bases). V lost 1 base and J 8 bases, leaving 12 bases between the germline ends. This CDR3 is 13 amino acids long. As DNA, the CDR3 is TGTGCCAGCAGTTTAGGAGGGGGGGACAAGCAGTACTTC. Translation: CASSLGGGDKQYF.

This chain connects TRBV20-1 to TRBJ2-1, with 9 nucleotides matching TRBD1. Germline assignment: CDR1 DFQATT and CDR2 SNEGSKA (reference sequence). The V and J ends lost 5 bases and 7 bases, in that order; junction bases with no gene match: 9. The CDR3 runs to 14 residues. The CDR3 loop is CSAARHRGRNEQFF. The CDR3 DNA reads as TGCAGTGCTGCAAGGCACAGGGGGCGGAATGAGCAGTTCTTC.

This chain connects TRBV5-1 to TRBJ2-2; 8 bases line up with TRBD2. This CDR3 spans 15 amino acids. V shed 5 bases, J shed 2 bases, and the junction held 5 bases outside the gene matches. CDR1 is SGHRS, CDR2 YFSETQ, per germline. The CDR3 DNA is TGCGCCAGCAGTCCAGCGGGGGCAAACACCGGGGAGCTGTTTTTT. Translated: CASSPAGANTGELFF.